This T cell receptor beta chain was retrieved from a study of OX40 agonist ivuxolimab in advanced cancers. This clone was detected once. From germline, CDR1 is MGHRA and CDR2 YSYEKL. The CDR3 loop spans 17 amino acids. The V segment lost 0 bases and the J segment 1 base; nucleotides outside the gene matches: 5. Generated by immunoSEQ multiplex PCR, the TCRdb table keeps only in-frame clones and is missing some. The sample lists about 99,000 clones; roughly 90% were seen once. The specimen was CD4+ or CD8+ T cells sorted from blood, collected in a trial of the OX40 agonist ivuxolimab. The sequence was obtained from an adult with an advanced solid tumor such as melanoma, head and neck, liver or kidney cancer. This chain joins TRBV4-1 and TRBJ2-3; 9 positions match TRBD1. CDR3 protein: CASSQEARQGGTDTQYF. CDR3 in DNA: TGCGCCAGCAGCCAAGAGGCCCGACAGGGGGGCACAGATACGCAGTATTTT.